A single T cell receptor (beta chain) is shown here with its context. Its matching antigen is unknown. Profiled with immunoSEQ multiplex PCR; TCRdb holds only in-frame clones, not every one. Of just over 2,000,000 clones listed, 95% are singletons. V was cut by 4 bases and J by 3 bases, with 20 bases left in between. From germline, CDR1 is SGHNT and CDR2 YYREEE (reference sequence). The CDR3 spans 17 residues. These data come from a study of shared clonotypes between healthy human individuals. The study, taken as a whole, reports: Across subsets, estimated richness was generally greater for naive than for memory populations.

This chain connects TRBV5-4 to TRBJ2-1; D may match TRBD1 or TRBD2 (6 bases each). This TCR was recovered from a young man in good health. Sample: naive CD4+ T cells sorted from blood. As for subset: CD45RA+ positively selected. The CDR3 spells CASSRGAGTGDYNEQFF. Here the CDR3 DNA reads TGTGCCAGCAGCAGGGGGGCCGGGACCGGCGACTACAATGAGCAGTTCTTC.